A selection of T cell receptor beta chains follows, all from one sample in a study of T cells in Graves' hyperthyroidism and ophthalmopathy. MiXCR, applied by TCRdb to the multiplex PCR reads, yields one record per CDR3 protein. There are some 690,000 distinct CDR3 sequences in the sample; approximately 15% occur only once, and about 16% lies in the top ten. The material sequenced was blood. These receptor sequences come from a man aged 45-60 years with Graves' hyperthyroidism. Both conserved end residues are part of each CDR3. The D gene is left open where the match is weak. Some rows mark clone size as missing; the rest say once, few, many or name a class of expanded clone.

clone_size: many
v_call: TRBV6-2/TRBV6-3
j_call: TRBJ1-1
d_call: .
cdr3_length: 15
cdr3_nt: TGTGCCAGCGTTACGCCAGGAGCCATGAACACTGAAGCTTTCTTT
cdr3_aa: CASVTPGAMNTEAFF

clone_size: few
v_call: TRBV19
j_call: TRBJ1-5
d_call: TRBD1
cdr3_length: 15
cdr3_nt: TGTGCCAGTAGTAAGACGGGGACAGCCAATCAGCCCCAGCATTTT
cdr3_aa: CASSKTGTANQPQHF

clone_size: many
v_call: TRBV6-6
j_call: TRBJ1-6
d_call: .
cdr3_length: 16
cdr3_nt: TGTGCCAGCAGTTACTCGAGGCCGGCGGATAATTCACCCCTCCACTTT
cdr3_aa: CASSYSRPADNSPLHF

clone_size: many
v_call: TRBV7-9
j_call: TRBJ2-1
d_call: TRBD2
cdr3_length: 20
cdr3_nt: TGTGCCAGCAGCTCCGGAGGGGGACTAGCGGGAGGCCAAATCTACAATGAGCAGTTCTTC
cdr3_aa: CASSSGGGLAGGQIYNEQFF

clone_size: many
v_call: TRBV19
j_call: TRBJ2-7
d_call: TRBD1
cdr3_length: 14
cdr3_nt: TGTGCCAGCAGTCGGACAGGTAGCTCCTACGAGCAGTACTTC
cdr3_aa: CASSRTGSSYEQYF

clone_size: .
v_call: TRBV19
j_call: TRBJ2-1
d_call: .
cdr3_length: 14
cdr3_nt: TGTGCCAGTAGTACCCAGCAGAGCTACAATGAGCAGTTCTTC
cdr3_aa: CASSTQQSYNEQFF

clone_size: few
v_call: TRBV10-3
j_call: TRBJ1-1
d_call: .
cdr3_length: 14
cdr3_nt: TGTGCCATCAGTGAAGCTGTGGGGGGGACTGAAGCTTTCTTT
cdr3_aa: CAISEAVGGTEAFF

clone_size: many
v_call: TRBV7-2
j_call: TRBJ2-7
d_call: .
cdr3_length: 13
cdr3_nt: TGTGCCAGCAGAAAGACATTGGCCTACGAGCAGTACTTC
cdr3_aa: CASRKTLAYEQYF

clone_size: few
v_call: TRBV3-1
j_call: TRBJ2-2
d_call: TRBD2
cdr3_length: 18
cdr3_nt: TGTGCCAGCAGCCAAAGCTATCCAGAGCGGGAGTGCACCGGGGAGCTGTTTTTT
cdr3_aa: CASSQSYPERECTGELFF

clone_size: few
v_call: TRBV18
j_call: TRBJ2-2
d_call: .
cdr3_length: 16
cdr3_nt: TGTGCCAGCTCACCACCAGGACAGCTTAACACCGGGGAGCTGTTTTTT
cdr3_aa: CASSPPGQLNTGELFF

clone_size: once
v_call: TRBV6-1
j_call: TRBJ1-5
d_call: .
cdr3_length: 14
cdr3_nt: TGTGCCAGCAGTGAAATAACGGGAAATCAGCTCCAGCATTTT
cdr3_aa: CASSEITGNQLQHF

clone_size: .
v_call: TRBV25-1
j_call: TRBJ1-5
d_call: .
cdr3_length: 14
cdr3_nt: TGTGCCAGCATCCGCTCAGCCGGGAATCAGCCCCAGCATTTT
cdr3_aa: CASIRSAGNQPQHF

clone_size: .
v_call: TRBV19
j_call: TRBJ2-7
d_call: TRBD1
cdr3_length: 15
cdr3_nt: TGTGCCAGTGCAGGGGGGACAGGGGGTCCCTACGAGCAGTACTTC
cdr3_aa: CASAGGTGGPYEQYF

clone_size: once
v_call: TRBV6-1
j_call: TRBJ1-2
d_call: .
cdr3_length: 13
cdr3_nt: TGTGCCAGCAGTGAGCAGGAAGGTTATGGCTACACCTTC
cdr3_aa: CASSEQEGYGYTF

clone_size: many
v_call: TRBV2
j_call: TRBJ2-7
d_call: .
cdr3_length: 16
cdr3_nt: TGTGCCAGCCTGAGGGAGCTGGGGGCAGAATCCTACGAGCAGTACTTC
cdr3_aa: CASLRELGAESYEQYF

clone_size: many
v_call: TRBV7-6
j_call: TRBJ2-1
d_call: TRBD2
cdr3_length: 15
cdr3_nt: TGTGCCAGCAGCTTAATGGAGGGAGGGCACAATGAGCAGTTCTTC
cdr3_aa: CASSLMEGGHNEQFF

clone_size: many
v_call: TRBV3-1
j_call: TRBJ2-7
d_call: TRBD1
cdr3_length: 16
cdr3_nt: TGTGCCAGCAGCCAAGTCCCTATGGACAGGAGGCACGAGCAGTACTTC
cdr3_aa: CASSQVPMDRRHEQYF

clone_size: .
v_call: TRBV4-1
j_call: TRBJ1-1
d_call: .
cdr3_length: 15
cdr3_nt: TGCGCCAGCAGCCAAGATCTGGGAATGAACACTGAAGCTTTCTTT
cdr3_aa: CASSQDLGMNTEAFF

clone_size: few
v_call: TRBV18
j_call: TRBJ2-7
d_call: .
cdr3_length: 14
cdr3_nt: TGTGCCAGCTCACCATTAAGAGGGGTGGACGAGCAGTACTTC
cdr3_aa: CASSPLRGVDEQYF

clone_size: many
v_call: TRBV12-3/TRBV12-4
j_call: TRBJ1-1
d_call: .
cdr3_length: 15
cdr3_nt: TGTGCCAGCAGTACCGACCTGGGGACGAACACTGAAGCTTTCTTT
cdr3_aa: CASSTDLGTNTEAFF

clone_size: few
v_call: TRBV10-2
j_call: TRBJ2-3
d_call: .
cdr3_length: 12
cdr3_nt: TGCGCCAGCAGGGACCGGAGGGATACGCAGTATTTT
cdr3_aa: CASRDRRDTQYF

clone_size: few
v_call: TRBV24-1
j_call: TRBJ2-2
d_call: TRBD1
cdr3_length: 15
cdr3_nt: TGTGCCACCAGTGAAGGGGGCCTTGGCACCGGGGAGCTGTTTTTT
cdr3_aa: CATSEGGLGTGELFF

clone_size: .
v_call: TRBV7-9
j_call: TRBJ2-1
d_call: TRBD2
cdr3_length: 16
cdr3_nt: TGTGCCAGCAGCTCCGGACTAGCGGGACACTACAATGAGCAGTTCTTC
cdr3_aa: CASSSGLAGHYNEQFF

clone_size: many
v_call: TRBV28
j_call: TRBJ2-6
d_call: .
cdr3_length: 18
cdr3_nt: TGTGCCAGCAGCCACCACGGTGGGGGGCTGGAAGGGGCCAACGTCCTGACTTTC
cdr3_aa: CASSHHGGGLEGANVLTF

clone_size: many
v_call: TRBV7-8
j_call: TRBJ1-1
d_call: .
cdr3_length: 13
cdr3_nt: TGTGCCAGCAGCTTACTTCTGGGCACTGAAGCTTTCTTT
cdr3_aa: CASSLLLGTEAFF

clone_size: .
v_call: TRBV29-1
j_call: TRBJ1-1
d_call: .
cdr3_length: 13
cdr3_nt: TGCAGCGGACTGACAGGCCGTCGCACTGAAGCTTTCTTT
cdr3_aa: CSGLTGRRTEAFF

clone_size: many
v_call: TRBV6-1
j_call: TRBJ1-2
d_call: .
cdr3_length: 15
cdr3_nt: TGTGCCAGCAGTCCCGCTCCAACAGGGAACTATGGCTACACCTTC
cdr3_aa: CASSPAPTGNYGYTF

clone_size: .
v_call: TRBV6-4
j_call: TRBJ1-2
d_call: .
cdr3_length: 14
cdr3_nt: TGTGCCAGCAGTGACGGGGGCGCGGGTAATGGCTACACCTTC
cdr3_aa: CASSDGGAGNGYTF

clone_size: many
v_call: TRBV2
j_call: TRBJ2-1
d_call: TRBD2
cdr3_length: 18
cdr3_nt: TGTGCCAGCAGTGAAAGAGGATCGCCTGGGACTAGGCGGAATGAGCAGTTCTTC
cdr3_aa: CASSERGSPGTRRNEQFF

clone_size: .
v_call: TRBV4-3
j_call: TRBJ1-1
d_call: .
cdr3_length: 13
cdr3_nt: TGCGCCAGCAGCCAGGCGGCGACCCGAAAAGCTTTCTTT
cdr3_aa: CASSQAATRKAFF

clone_size: .
v_call: TRBV7-9
j_call: TRBJ2-7
d_call: TRBD1
cdr3_length: 15
cdr3_nt: TGTGCCAGCAGCTTAGACGGGGACAGTTCCTACGAGCAGTACTTC
cdr3_aa: CASSLDGDSSYEQYF

clone_size: many
v_call: TRBV12-3/TRBV12-4
j_call: TRBJ2-1
d_call: TRBD2
cdr3_length: 14
cdr3_nt: TGTGCCAGCAGTTTATCTAGCGGGAGCGATGAGCAGTTCTTC
cdr3_aa: CASSLSSGSDEQFF

clone_size: few
v_call: TRBV9
j_call: TRBJ2-5
d_call: .
cdr3_length: 15
cdr3_nt: TGTGCCAGCAGCGTAGTAGGGAGTTGGCAAGAGACCCAGTACTTC
cdr3_aa: CASSVVGSWQETQYF

clone_size: .
v_call: TRBV19
j_call: TRBJ2-5
d_call: .
cdr3_length: 14
cdr3_nt: TGTGCCAGTAGTATGATGAATAGCAAAGAGACCCAGTACTTC
cdr3_aa: CASSMMNSKETQYF

clone_size: few
v_call: TRBV6-1
j_call: TRBJ1-1
d_call: .
cdr3_length: 15
cdr3_nt: TGTGCCAGCAGTGAATCCCCAGGGGAGAACACTGAAGCTTTCTTT
cdr3_aa: CASSESPGENTEAFF

clone_size: many
v_call: TRBV3-1
j_call: TRBJ1-2
d_call: TRBD1
cdr3_length: 14
cdr3_nt: TGTGCCAGCAGCAACCGGGACAGGGGCTATGGCTACACCTTC
cdr3_aa: CASSNRDRGYGYTF

clone_size: many
v_call: TRBV28
j_call: TRBJ2-7
d_call: TRBD2
cdr3_length: 12
cdr3_nt: TGTGCCAGCAGAGGTAGCGGGTACGAGCAGTACTTC
cdr3_aa: CASRGSGYEQYF